The present TCR beta chain was sequenced within a study of CD8 T cells in ankylosing spondylitis. Quantitative 5'-RACE with molecular barcodes was used to make the TCR beta libraries. TCRdb analysed the 5' RACE reads with MiXCR anew, one entry per CDR3 protein. The data contain about 260,000 distinct CDR3 sequences, approximately 24% of them seen just once; the ten biggest clones take up over 0.55%. Study conclusions and caveats: A motif in TCR beta, a set of 8 or 9 highly homologous variants, appeared characteristic of ankylosing spondylitis blood. A CD8+ phenotype characterized the disease-linked clones, which were relatively rare in peripheral blood. Reportedly, matched ankylosing spondylitis synovial fluid was significantly enriched for disease-linked clones.

A remark on this clonotype: Its antigen is undetermined.

The sample comprised blood, either unsorted or a sorted T cell fraction (not recorded which). The sequence was obtained from a male donor with ankylosing spondylitis or in good health (not recorded which).

CDR3: CSAELGHMNYGYTF. In nucleotides, the CDR3 is TGCAGTGCTGAACTCGGACATATGAACTATGGCTACACCTTC. This sequence joins TRBV20-1 and TRBJ1-2; a possible D gene is TRBD1 (5 bases). CDR3 length: 14 amino acids. V was pared by 5 bases and J by 2 bases, with 15 bases between. CDR1 is DFQATT and CDR2 is SNEGSKA in the germline V gene (reference sequence).